This T cell receptor beta chain was recorded in a study of early T cells in non-severe SARS-CoV-2 infection. This clonotype has only a few counts. Germline CDR1 reads SGHDN; CDR2 reads FVKESK. Trimming took 10 bases from V and 1 from J, leaving 6 bases between them. This CDR3 spans 11 amino acids. MiXCR, applied by TCRdb to the 5' RACE reads, yields one record per CDR3 protein. The table includes roughly 88,000 distinct CDR3 sequences, around 15% detected once. The source material was whole blood. This chain joins TRBV14 and TRBJ2-3; D unclear. This TCR was recovered from an adult who was a healthcare worker with PCR-confirmed SARS-CoV-2 infection or an uninfected control (not recorded which). The CDR3 spells CATRRTDTQYF. As DNA, the CDR3 is TGTGCCACTCGTCGCACAGATACGCAGTATTTT.